This T cell receptor (beta chain) was obtained from a study of shared clonotypes between healthy human individuals (dated by TCRdb to the early 2020s). Context from the whole study: A couple of women and a few men aged 18 to 49 years were included in the cohort. To estimate repertoire size and how much clonotype sharing occurs between individuals, the study deeply sequenced the blood TCR repertoires of 5 or 6 healthy adults. Leukapheresis yielded between about 0.85 and 9.5 billion PBMCs per donor. For each donor, CD4 naive and CD4 memory were each run on three plates, CD8 naive on two plates, and CD8 memory on one plate. Different laboratories and diverse techniques were used to prepare libraries and sequence TCR repertoires, to increase sequencing depth and limit assay-specific biases.

Looking up the germline V gene yields CDR1 SGHRS and CDR2 YFSETQ. Inclusive of the bounding cysteine and phenylalanine, the CDR3 is 13 residues long. The DNA shown is the 39-base CDR3, in frame from base 1. V has 3 bases trimmed and J has 6 bases trimmed; junction bases matching no gene number 5. Healthy HIV-negative adults with no recently reported acute infections or vaccinations were included as donors. Every donor was a Caucasian adult living in Nashville, Tennessee, USA. CD4+ T cells were enriched by magnetic negative selection, after which naive cells were positively selected on CD45RA and the negative fraction was taken as the memory subset. Blood was collected by leukapheresis, and PBMCs were isolated by Ficoll-Histopaque density gradient centrifugation and then cryopreserved in liquid nitrogen vapor phase. Analytical flow cytometry was used to check the purity and quantity of every magnetically sorted T cell population. Each sorted fraction had its genomic DNA isolated and then quantified by UV absorbance on a Nanodrop 2000c.

Using the deep immunoSEQ assay, multiplex PCR amplified TCR CDR3 regions from genomic DNA. Extracted genomic DNA from each cell subset was distributed evenly across all wells of several immunoSEQ 96-well plates, and each plate was treated as a replicate. For sorted subsets, roughly 200 ng of genomic DNA, equivalent to around 30,000 T cell genomes, went into each replicate PCR. Purified libraries were measured with a Qubit 3.0 fluorometer, size-checked on a Bioanalyzer 2100, and measured again with the KAPA Library Quantification kit. Every immunoSEQ 96-well plate was sequenced on a separate single-read 150-cycle Illumina NextSeq 550 flow cell. For the original study's pipeline: Because the immunoSEQ output held only junctional sequences and lacked quality scores, the filtering could not match the filtering applied to full-length reads. To assign V/J genes and CDR3, sequences were annotated against IMGT germline references using PyIR, a Python wrapper for IgBLAST v1.9. Reads with weak V/J assignments (E-value above 1e-6), missing CDR3, stop codons, out-of-frame junctions, or ambiguous translated residues were removed. V3J clonotypes were defined as sequences sharing an identical inferred V gene, J gene, and CDR3 amino acid sequence. Percentage overlap between repertoires was calculated by dividing the number of shared unique clonotypes by the size of the smaller repertoire. Richness of each repertoire was evaluated using RTK rarefaction, the Chao1 estimator, and Recon v2.1 estimates of unobserved clonotypes. For all TCRbeta clonotypes obtained by the gDNA method from a handful of donors, generation probabilities were computed with OLGA. As stored in TCRdb, this immuneACCESS dataset retains in-frame rearrangements with V and J assigned. A fraction of the clones does not appear; measured against another copy, unresolved V genes explain less than half of the discrepancy, and the remainder lacks a known reason. That table gives V, J and clone size, and the DNA gave D and trimming. This sample lists about 680,000 clones; around 73% were detected once. The ten most abundant clones make up 1.5% to 2% of the sample.

As concerns this clone: It lacks a known antigen. It has no much larger one-base neighbor in the sample; base qualities were not kept.

The paper as a whole reports these results and caveats: Compared with non-shared clonotypes, clonotypes shared by all four sorted-subset donors had higher generation probabilities. Based on pairwise subsampling, the degree of clonotype sharing among donors was expected to be affected by sequencing depth. Larger estimated clonotype richness was generally found for naive subsets than for memory subsets. Sampling was restricted to blood, and TCR repertoires in tissues likely differ from the TCR repertoires found in blood. Incomplete sequencing was indicated by rarefaction of sorted-subset datasets, despite the large sequencing depth. The genetic and exposure-history diversity represented was limited by the small number of donors. Sharing across a few donors was observed for roughly 5% of naive CD4, less than 4% of naive CD8, 2% to 2.5% of memory CD4, and over 0.3% of memory CD8 clonotypes.

This chain joins TRBV5-1 to TRBJ1-1, with TRBD1 identical over 7 junction bases. The specimen was memory CD4+ T cells sorted from blood. The meaning of the sample's cell subset or site label: CD45RA-negative fraction. The receptor was isolated from a young woman in good health. This receptor has the CDR3 CASSWTGEAEAFF. The sequenced DNA: TGCGCCAGCAGCTGGACAGGAGAGGCTGAAGCTTTCTTT.